This section outlines one TCR beta chain sequence together with its context. What it recognizes is unknown. A second PCR of roughly 7 to 11 cycles used a sample-barcoded 5' primer and a J-beta primer mix. TCRdb called the 5' RACE reads again in MiXCR, with one record for every CDR3 protein. The table lists about 970,000 distinct CDR3 sequences, 45% to 60% of them singletons. Every sample yielded at least 6.5 million isolated PBMCs. The data originate from a study of blood T cells in healthy people across ages. Regarding the study as a whole: Naive T cell percentage showed a strong correlation with the diversity of TCR beta. Older individuals had lower TCR beta diversity per million T cells (the decline was roughly linear). Naive and antigen-experienced cells were not separated, limiting conclusive comparison.

The CDR3 has 14 amino acids. Per the germline V gene, CDR1 is PRHDT and CDR2 is FYEKMQ (reference sequence). The receptor comes from a woman aged 60 to 75 in good health. The J gene is TRBJ2-4, the V gene TRBV13, with 9 positions matching TRBD1. The J call may be faulty, since TRBJ2-7 better matches the DNA end. The material sequenced was blood. DNA for the CDR3: TGTGCCAGCAGCGTTGGACAGGGGTACCACGAGCAGTACTTC. Protein product: CASSVGQGYHEQYF.